The T cell receptor beta chain under discussion was sequenced for a study of blood T cells in healthy people across ages. Notes on the study in general: Observed TCR beta diversity per million T cells went down as age went up. This fall followed a roughly linear course with age.

This clonotype was detected only once. What it recognizes is unknown. Healthy Caucasian individuals from Russia aged about 6 to 90 served as donors. Peripheral blood samples of roughly 9.8 milliliters were drawn from each donor. Each sample yielded at least 6.5 million isolated PBMCs. The CDR3 extends over 12 amino acids. V gave up 2 bases and J gave up 10 bases, with 11 bases separating them. It was with a sample-barcoded 5' primer and a J-beta primer mix that a second PCR of roughly 7 to 12 cycles was run. From the 5' RACE reads, TCRdb called clonotypes with MiXCR, one entry per CDR3 protein. The table records around 780,000 distinct CDR3 sequences, 56% of them present only once.

The receptor was isolated from a man aged 40-49 years in good health. The material sequenced was blood. The chain uses TRBV12-3 or TRBV12-4 and TRBJ1-1; D not resolved. The DNA of the CDR3 is TGTGCCAGCAGTTTACCTGGGGATTCAGCTTTCTTT. Its translation: CASSLPGDSAFF.